This TCR beta chain was documented in a study of cytomegalovirus exposure and HLA in healthy donors. Overall study results and limits: A likely sequencing artifact accounted for one observed cluster of highly shared sequence variants. A later analysis showed TCR association rates differing by HLA locus, peaking at DRB1 and lowest at HLA-C. TCR beta chains numbering 164 were designated cytomegalovirus-associated. Common viral pathogens (according to a later analysis) appeared linked to several of the most significant clusters.

Amplification used 60 Vbeta primers and 13 Jbeta primers. The protocol was immunoSEQ multiplex PCR, while the TCRdb copy is restricted to in-frame clones and leaves out a portion. The sample carries approximately 180,000 clones, 75% to 85% recorded once. Remarks on this clone: Antigen unknown.

J gave up 0 bases and V 8 bases, and 6 bases lay outside the gene matches. The CDR3 contains 14 residues. Germline V gene sequence: CDR1 SNHLY, CDR2 FYNNEI. The chain joins TRBV2 to TRBJ2-7; TRBD1 matches at 8 bases. The source of this sequence is a woman in her forties or fifties in good health and CMV-seropositive. The source material was PBMCs. The CDR3 sequence: CASFRDRSSYEQYF. The CDR3 DNA reads as TGTGCCAGCTTCCGGGACAGGTCCTCCTACGAGCAGTACTTC.